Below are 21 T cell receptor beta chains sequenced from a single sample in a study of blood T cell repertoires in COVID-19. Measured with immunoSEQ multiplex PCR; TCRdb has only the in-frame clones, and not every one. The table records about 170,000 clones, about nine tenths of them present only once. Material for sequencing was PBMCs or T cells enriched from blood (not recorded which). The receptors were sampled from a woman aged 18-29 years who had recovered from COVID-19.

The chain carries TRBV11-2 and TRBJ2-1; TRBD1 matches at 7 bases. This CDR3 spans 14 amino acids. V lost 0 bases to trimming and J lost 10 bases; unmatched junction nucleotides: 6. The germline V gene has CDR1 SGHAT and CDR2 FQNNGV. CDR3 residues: CASSLDRVQGEQFF. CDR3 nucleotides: TGTGCCAGCAGCTTAGACAGGGTACAGGGGGAGCAGTTCTTC.

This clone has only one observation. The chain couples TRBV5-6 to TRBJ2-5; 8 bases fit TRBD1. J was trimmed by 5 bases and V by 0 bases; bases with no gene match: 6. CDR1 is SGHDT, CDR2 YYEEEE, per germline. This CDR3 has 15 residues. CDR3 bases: TGTGCCAGCAGCTTGGGTGACAGGGGACGGGAGACCCAGTACTTC. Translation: CASSLGDRGRETQYF. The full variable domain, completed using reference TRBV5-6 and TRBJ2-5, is DAGVTQSPTHLIKTRGQQVTLRCSPKSGHDTVSWYQQALGQGPQFIFQYYEEEERQRGNFPDRFSGHQFPNYSSELNVNALLLGDSALYLCASSLGDRGRETQYFGPGTRLLVL.

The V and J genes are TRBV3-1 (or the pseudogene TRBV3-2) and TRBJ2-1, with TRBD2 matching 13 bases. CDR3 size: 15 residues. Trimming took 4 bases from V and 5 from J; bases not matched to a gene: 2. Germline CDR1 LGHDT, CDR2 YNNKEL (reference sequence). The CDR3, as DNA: TGTGCCAGCAGCCGACTAGCGGGAGGCAACAATGAGCAGTTCTTC. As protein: CASSRLAGGNNEQFF.

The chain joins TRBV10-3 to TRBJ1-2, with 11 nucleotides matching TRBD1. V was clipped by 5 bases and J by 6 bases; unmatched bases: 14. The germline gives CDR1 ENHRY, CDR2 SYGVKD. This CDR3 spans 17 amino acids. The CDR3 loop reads CAISSGGRDRGRDGYTF. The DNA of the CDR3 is TGTGCCATCAGTTCGGGCGGCCGGGACAGGGGGAGAGATGGCTACACCTTC.

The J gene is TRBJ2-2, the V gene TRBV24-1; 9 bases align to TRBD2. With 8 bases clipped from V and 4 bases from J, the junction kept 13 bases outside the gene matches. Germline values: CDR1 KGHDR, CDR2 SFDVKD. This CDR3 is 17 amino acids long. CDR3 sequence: CATKATSGQLSTGELFF. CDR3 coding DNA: TGTGCCACCAAAGCGACTAGCGGTCAATTGAGCACCGGGGAGCTGTTTTTT.

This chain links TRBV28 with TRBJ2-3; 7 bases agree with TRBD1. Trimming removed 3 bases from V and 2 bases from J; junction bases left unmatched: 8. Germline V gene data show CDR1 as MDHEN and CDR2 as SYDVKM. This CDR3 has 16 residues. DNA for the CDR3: TGTGCCAGCAGTTTCCCCGGGACAGATTCCACAGATACGCAGTATTTT. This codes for CASSFPGTDSTDTQYF.

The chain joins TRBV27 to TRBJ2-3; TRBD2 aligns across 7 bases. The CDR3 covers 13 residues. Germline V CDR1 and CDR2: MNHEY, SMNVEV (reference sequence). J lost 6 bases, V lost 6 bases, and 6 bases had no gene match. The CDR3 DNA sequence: TGTGCCAGCAGGAGGACTAGAGCCGATACGCAGTATTTT. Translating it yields CASRRTRADTQYF.

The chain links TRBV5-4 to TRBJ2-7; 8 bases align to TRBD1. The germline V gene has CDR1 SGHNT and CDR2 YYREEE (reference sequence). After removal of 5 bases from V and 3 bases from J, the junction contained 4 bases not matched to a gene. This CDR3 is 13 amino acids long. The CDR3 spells CASRRQGNYEQYF. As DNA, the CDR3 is TGTGCCAGCAGAAGACAGGGGAACTACGAGCAGTACTTC. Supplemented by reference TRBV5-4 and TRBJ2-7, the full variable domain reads ETGVTQSPTHLIKTRGQQVTLRCSSQSGHNTVSWYQQALGQGPQFIFQYYREEENGRGNFPPRFSGLQFPNYSSELNVNALELDDSALYLCASRRQGNYEQYFGPGTRLTVT.

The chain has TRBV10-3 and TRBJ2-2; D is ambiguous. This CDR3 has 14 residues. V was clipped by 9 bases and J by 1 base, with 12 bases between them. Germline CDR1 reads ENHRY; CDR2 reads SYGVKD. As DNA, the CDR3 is TGTGCCATAACACAAACAGAGAACACCGGGGAGCTGTTTTTT. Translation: CAITQTENTGELFF.

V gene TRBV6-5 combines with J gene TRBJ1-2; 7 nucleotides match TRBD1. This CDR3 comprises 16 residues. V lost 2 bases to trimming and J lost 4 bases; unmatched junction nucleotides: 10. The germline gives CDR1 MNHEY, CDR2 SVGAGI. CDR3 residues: CASSYARQGLSYGYTF. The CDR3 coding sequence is TGTGCCAGCAGTTACGCCAGACAGGGTTTGAGCTATGGCTACACCTTC.

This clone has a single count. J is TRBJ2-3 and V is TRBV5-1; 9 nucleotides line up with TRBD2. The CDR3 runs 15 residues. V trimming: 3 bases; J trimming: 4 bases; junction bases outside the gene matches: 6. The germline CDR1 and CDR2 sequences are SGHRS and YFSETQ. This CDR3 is CASSSNSGSADTQYF. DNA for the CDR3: TGCGCCAGCAGCTCGAATAGCGGGAGCGCAGATACGCAGTATTTT.

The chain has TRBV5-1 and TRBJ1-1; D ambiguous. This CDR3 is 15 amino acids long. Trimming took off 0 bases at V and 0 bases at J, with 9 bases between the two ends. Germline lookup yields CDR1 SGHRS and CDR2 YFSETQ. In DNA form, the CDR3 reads TGCGCCAGCAGCTTGGGAGCAGGCATGAACACTGAAGCTTTCTTT. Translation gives CASSLGAGMNTEAFF. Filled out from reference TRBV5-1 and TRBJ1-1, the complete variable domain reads KAGVTQTPRYLIKTRGQQVTLSCSPISGHRSVSWYQQTPGQGLQFLFEYFSETQRNKGNFPGRFSGRQFSNSRSEMNVSTLELGDSALYLCASSLGAGMNTEAFFGQGTRLTVV.

CDR3 sequence (DNA): TGTGCCCAGCTGGGAGGGACTAGCGGGAGACAAACCTTGGGGAATGAGCAGTTCTTC. Amino acids: CAQLGGTSGRQTLGNEQFF. This rearrangement joins TRBV2 to TRBJ2-1; 14 nucleotides match TRBD2. This CDR3 comprises 19 residues. In germline, CDR1 is SNHLY, CDR2 FYNNEI. V shed 11 bases and J 7 bases; nucleotides not matched to a gene: 22.

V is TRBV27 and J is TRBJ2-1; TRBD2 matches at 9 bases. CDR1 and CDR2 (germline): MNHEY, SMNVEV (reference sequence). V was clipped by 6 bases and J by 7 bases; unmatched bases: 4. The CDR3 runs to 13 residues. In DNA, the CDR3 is TGTGCCAGCAGAGCGGGAGGCCCGAATGAGCAGTTCTTC. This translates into CASRAGGPNEQFF.

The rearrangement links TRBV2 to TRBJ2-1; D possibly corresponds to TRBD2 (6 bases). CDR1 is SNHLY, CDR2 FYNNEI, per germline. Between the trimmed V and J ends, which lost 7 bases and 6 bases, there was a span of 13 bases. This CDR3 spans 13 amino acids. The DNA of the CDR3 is TGTGCCAGCACGGGACCCGGGAGCAATGAGCAGTTCTTC. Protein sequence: CASTGPGSNEQFF. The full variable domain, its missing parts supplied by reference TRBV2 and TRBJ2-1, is EPEVTQTPSHQVTQMGQEVILRCVPISNHLYFYWYRQILGQKVEFLVSFYNNEISEKSEIFDDQFSVERPDGSNFTLKIRSTKLEDSAMYFCASTGPGSNEQFFGPGTRLTVL.

The CDR3 spells CASSGTSGRTDTQYF. The CDR3, as DNA: TGTGCCAGTAGCGGGACTAGCGGGAGAACGGATACGCAGTATTTT. This chain links TRBV19 with TRBJ2-3; 14 bases map to TRBD2. V trimming: 6 bases; J trimming: 6 bases; junction bases outside the gene matches: 5. Germline CDR1 LNHDA, CDR2 SQIVND (reference sequence). This CDR3 contains 15 residues.

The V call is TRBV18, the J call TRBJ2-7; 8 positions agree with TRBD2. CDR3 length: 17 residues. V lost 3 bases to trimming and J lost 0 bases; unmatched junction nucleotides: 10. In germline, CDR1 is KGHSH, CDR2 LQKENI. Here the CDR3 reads CASSPTSVLAASYEQYF. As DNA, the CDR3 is TGTGCCAGCTCACCCACGTCAGTACTAGCGGCCTCCTACGAGCAGTACTTC.

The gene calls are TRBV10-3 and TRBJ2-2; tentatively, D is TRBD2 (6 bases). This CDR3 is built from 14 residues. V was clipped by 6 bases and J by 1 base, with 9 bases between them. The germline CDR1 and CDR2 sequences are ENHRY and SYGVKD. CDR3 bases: TGTGCCATCAGGGGGACTGGGAACACCGGGGAGCTGTTTTTT. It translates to CAIRGTGNTGELFF.

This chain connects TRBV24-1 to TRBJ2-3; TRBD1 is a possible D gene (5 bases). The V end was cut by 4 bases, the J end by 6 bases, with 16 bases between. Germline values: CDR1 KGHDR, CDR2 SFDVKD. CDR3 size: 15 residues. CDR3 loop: CATSDPSRVGDTQYF. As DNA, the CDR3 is TGTGCCACCAGTGACCCAAGCAGGGTCGGGGATACGCAGTATTTT.

CDR3 nucleotides: TGCGCCAGCAGTGGGACTAGCGGGAGCCATGAGCAGTTCTTC. The encoded protein is CASSGTSGSHEQFF. The rearrangement links TRBV10-1 to TRBJ2-1; 13 bases match TRBD2. This CDR3 has 14 residues. The ends lost 4 bases at V and 8 bases at J; junction bases unmatched: 2. Looked up from germline, CDR1 is WNHNN and CDR2 is SYGVQD (reference sequence).

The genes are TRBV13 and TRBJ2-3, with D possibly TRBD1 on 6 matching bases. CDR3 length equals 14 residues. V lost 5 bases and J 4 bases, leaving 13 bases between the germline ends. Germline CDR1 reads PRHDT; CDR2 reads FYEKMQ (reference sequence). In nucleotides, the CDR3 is TGTGCCAGCAGCCATAGCAGGGGATCAGATACGCAGTATTTT. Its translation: CASSHSRGSDTQYF.